A single sample gave rise to the 21 T cell receptor beta chains below, sequenced in a study of CD8+CD57+ T cells in acquired aplastic anemia (dated by TCRdb to 2016 to 2018). This sample was sequenced with an Illumina HiSeq 2000. Profiling of TCR beta VDJ combinations and CDR3 sequences used genomic DNA as the template. Starting from the raw public reads, TCRdb applied fastp trimming at Q25, assembled clones with MiXCR and retained in-frame beta chains. Each record represents a unique CDR3 protein, reported with the most common genes and DNA among its rows. The sample table shows 250,000 to 300,000 distinct CDR3 sequences, and 45% to 70% are seen once. The ten largest clones capture less than 9.5% of the sample. The sequencing sample was made of sorted CD4+, CD8+, or CD8+CD57+ T cells (not recorded which) from PBMCs. All receptors derive from a human donor with severe aplastic anemia or a healthy control (not recorded which).

This sequence joins TRBV6-5 and TRBJ2-7, with 7 bases aligning to TRBD1. With 6 bases clipped from V and 3 bases from J, the junction kept 8 bases outside the gene matches. CDR3 length equals 14 residues. Germline V gives CDR1 MNHEY, CDR2 SVGAGI. The CDR3 DNA reads as TGTGCCAGCAGCCGAAACCGGGACAGCTACGAGCAGTACTTC. Translated: CASSRNRDSYEQYF.

This clonotype was observed at least ten times. The V gene is TRBV5-1, the J gene TRBJ1-4; perhaps TRBD1 as D (6 bases). CDR1 and CDR2 from the germline V gene are SGHRS and YFSETQ. The CDR3 runs 14 residues. The V gene lost 0 bases and the J gene lost 8 bases, with 11 bases spanning the gap. CDR3 in amino acids: CASSLVTGKEKLFF. CDR3 nucleotides: TGCGCCAGCAGCTTGGTCACAGGGAAAGAAAAACTGTTTTTT.

Many counts were recorded for this clonotype. This rearrangement joins TRBV19 to TRBJ1-6; 10 nucleotides agree with TRBD1. Trimming cost V 3 bases and J 14 bases; bases outside gene matches: 10. Looked up from germline, CDR1 is LNHDA and CDR2 is SQIVND (reference sequence). The CDR3 is made up of 15 amino acids. In DNA, the CDR3 is TGTGCCAGTAGTATTCTCGGGACAGGGGTCCCCGCCCTCCACTTT. Protein product: CASSILGTGVPALHF.

The chain uses TRBV19 and TRBJ1-5; possible D gene TRBD1, 6 bases. The CDR3 length is 16 residues. Trimming took off 1 base at V and 3 bases at J, with 13 bases between the two ends. Germline V gene lookup returns CDR1 LNHDA and CDR2 SQIVND (reference sequence). In DNA form, the CDR3 reads TGTGCCAGTAGTATAGTAGGGGGGTCTACCAATCAGCCCCAGCATTTT. Residues: CASSIVGGSTNQPQHF.

The J gene is TRBJ2-5, the V gene TRBV20-1; 8 nucleotides align to TRBD2. CDR3 size: 14 residues. V lost 5 bases to trimming and J lost 8 bases; unmatched junction nucleotides: 13. Germline loops: CDR1 DFQATT, CDR2 SNEGSKA (reference sequence). The CDR3 reads CSAHLPGLASTQYF. The CDR3 nucleotides read TGCAGTGCTCATCTTCCCGGACTAGCATCAACCCAGTACTTC.

CDR3: CASKGLDSYEQYF. CDR3 coding DNA: TGTGCCAGTAAGGGACTAGATTCCTACGAGCAGTACTTC. The J gene is TRBJ2-7, the V gene TRBV19, with 8 bases identical to TRBD2. In germline, CDR1 is LNHDA, CDR2 SQIVND (reference sequence). J lost 1 base, V lost 7 bases, and 3 bases had no gene match. CDR3 length: 13 residues.

The chain joins TRBV5-4 to TRBJ2-3; D possibly matches TRBD1 or TRBD2 (6 bases each). The CDR3 runs 16 residues. Germline V CDR1 and CDR2: SGHNT, YYREEE (reference sequence). The ends were cut back, 1 base at V and 6 bases at J, with 18 bases in the middle. The CDR3 sequence is CASSLRGVTSGDTQYF. The CDR3 bases are TGTGCCAGCAGCTTGAGGGGGGTGACCAGTGGGGATACGCAGTATTTT.

The V gene is TRBV19, the J gene TRBJ1-1; TRBD1 is a possible D gene (6 bases). The V gene's germline CDR1 is LNHDA and CDR2 SQIVND (reference sequence). The CDR3 runs 15 residues. Trimming shortened V by 7 bases and J by 3 bases, and 18 bases separated the two germline ends. CDR3 protein: CASTSGRTVYTEAFF. The CDR3 nucleotides are TGTGCCAGTACCTCGGGGCGGACAGTCTACACTGAAGCTTTCTTT.

Remarks on this clonotype: Relative to the germline gene, one junction end is altered; a read error may explain this. V gene TRBV15 combines with J gene TRBJ1-1; tentative D call: TRBD1 (5 bases). The CDR3 spans 11 residues. Germline loops: CDR1 LNHNV, CDR2 YYDKDF (reference sequence). CDR3 region: CATSSGSGGPF. CDR3 in DNA: TGTGCCACCAGCAGTGGGAGCGGGGGTCCGTTC.

V usage is TRBV19 and J usage is TRBJ2-1, with D possibly being TRBD2 (5 bases). V was clipped by 5 bases and J by 0 bases, with 14 bases between them. CDR3 length: 16 amino acids. In germline, CDR1 is LNHDA, CDR2 SQIVND (reference sequence). CDR3 loop: CASSAKLGSSYNEQFF. The CDR3 DNA is TGTGCCAGTAGTGCCAAGCTTGGGAGCTCCTACAATGAGCAGTTCTTC.

The rearrangement joins TRBV2 to TRBJ2-5; TRBD2 matches 7 bases. CDR1 is SNHLY and CDR2 is FYNNEI in the germline V gene. The V segment lost 7 bases and the J segment 5 bases; nucleotides outside the gene matches: 13. The CDR3 extends over 15 amino acids. In nucleotides, the CDR3 is TGTGCCAGCACCCAATACGGCGGGAGTCAGGAGACCCAGTACTTC. Protein: CASTQYGGSQETQYF. Filled out from reference TRBV2 and TRBJ2-5, the complete variable domain reads EPEVTQTPSHQVTQMGQEVILRCVPISNHLYFYWYRQILGQKVEFLVSFYNNEISEKSEIFDDQFSVERPDGSNFTLKIRSTKLEDSAMYFCASTQYGGSQETQYFGPGTRLLVL.

This rearrangement joins TRBV12-3 or TRBV12-4 to TRBJ2-2; D call uncertain. V was pared by 3 bases and J by 5 bases, with 7 bases between. This CDR3 spans 13 amino acids. The CDR3 sequence is CASSFFDTGELFF. For the CDR3, the DNA is TGTGCCAGCAGTTTCTTCGATACCGGGGAGCTGTTTTTT.

At least ten counts were recorded for this clonotype. This chain connects TRBV9 to TRBJ1-6; D unresolved. Germline CDR1 reads SGDLS; CDR2 reads YYNGEE. V was pared by 0 bases and J by 4 bases, with 2 bases between. This CDR3 is built from 13 residues. Written as DNA, the CDR3 is TGTGCCAGCAGCGTAGTGTATAATTCACCCCTCCACTTT. Protein: CASSVVYNSPLHF.

This clonotype was observed many times. The V gene is TRBV7-3, the J gene TRBJ1-2; 8 nucleotides line up with TRBD1. Germline trimming cut 4 bases from V and 3 bases from J; bases unmatched to any gene: 1. The CDR3 is 13 amino acids. The germline CDR1 and CDR2 sequences are SGHTA and FQGTGA. The CDR3 coding sequence is TGTGCCAGCAGCTCGGACAGGGACTATGGCTACACCTTC. It is translated as CASSSDRDYGYTF.

This sequence joins TRBV6-6 and TRBJ1-2; a weak D match, TRBD1 (5 bases). Trimming took off 2 bases at V and 4 bases at J, with 11 bases between the two ends. Germline CDR1 is MNHNY and CDR2 is SVGAGI (reference sequence). The CDR3 runs 14 residues. CDR3 in amino acids: CASSYDGGTYGYTF. The CDR3 DNA sequence: TGTGCCAGCAGTTACGATGGCGGGACCTATGGCTACACCTTC.

With respect to this clonotype: This CDR3 is missing its conserved last phenylalanine or tryptophan, likely due to a read error. This sequence joins TRBV7-8 and TRBJ2-7, with D maybe TRBD1 (5 bases). CDR3 length: 14 amino acids. Per germline, CDR1 SGHVS and CDR2 FQNEAQ. Trimming removed 2 bases from V and 0 bases from J, with 8 bases in between. The CDR3 nucleotides read TGTGCCAGCAGCTTATCAAGGGGCTCCTACGAGCAGTACCTC. Encoded protein: CASSLSRGSYEQYL.

The chain uses TRBV7-2 and TRBJ2-3; possible D gene TRBD1, 5 bases. The CDR3 has 15 amino acids. V shed 1 base and J shed 4 bases, with 12 bases lying between them. CDR1 is SGHTA and CDR2 is FQGNSA in the germline V gene. The CDR3 loop is CASSLVAGLADTQYF. CDR3 sequence (DNA): TGTGCCAGCAGCTTAGTGGCAGGGCTCGCAGATACGCAGTATTTT.

There are many counts of this clonotype. CDR3 sequence reads: CASALDSDQPQHF. The CDR3 DNA sequence: TGCGCCAGCGCATTGGACAGTGATCAGCCCCAGCATTTT. This chain links TRBV5-1 with TRBJ1-5; maybe TRBD1 (6 bases). CDR3 length: 13 residues. V was cut by 7 bases and J by 5 bases, with 13 bases left in between. CDR1 is SGHRS, CDR2 YFSETQ, per germline.

This clonotype is a singleton in its sample. The rearrangement joins TRBV4-2 to TRBJ1-5; 10 nucleotides align to TRBD1. This CDR3 has 15 residues. Germline CDR1 reads LGHNA; CDR2 reads YNFKEQ. The V and J ends lost 6 bases and 0 bases, in that order; junction bases with no gene match: 2. The CDR3 nucleotides are TGTGCCAGCAGTGGGGACAGGGGTAGCAATCAGCCCCAGCATTTT. It translates to CASSGDRGSNQPQHF.

The chain couples TRBV11-2 to TRBJ2-7; a weak D match, TRBD2 (6 bases). This CDR3 has 16 amino acids. Germline CDR1 and CDR2: SGHAT and FQNNGV. V dropped 5 bases and J dropped 4 bases, with 21 bases sitting between them. The CDR3 DNA reads as TGTGCCAGCAGCACTCAGAGGGTTAGCGGCTCGTACGAGCAGTACTTC. Translation gives CASSTQRVSGSYEQYF.

The gene calls are TRBV13 and TRBJ2-7; D possibly corresponds to TRBD1 (5 bases). The V gene's germline CDR1 is PRHDT and CDR2 FYEKMQ (reference sequence). The CDR3 runs to 14 residues. The V gene lost 2 bases and the J gene lost 2 bases, with 10 bases spanning the gap. In DNA, the CDR3 is TGTGCCAGCAGCTTAATGCAGGGTACCTACGAGCAGTACTTC. Protein sequence: CASSLMQGTYEQYF.